One sample yielded the 32 T cell receptor beta chains listed below, sequenced in a study of shared clonotypes between healthy human individuals. Method: immunoSEQ multiplex PCR; TCRdb's copy keeps in-frame clones and lacks some. Of fewer than 700,000 clones listed, 70% to 80% are singletons. Sequenced sample: PBMCs. These receptors all come from a woman aged 40 to 55 in good health. Some clones in this sample may be carry-over from other donors' samples.

The CDR3 loop is CASSARSGSGTYEQYF. CDR3 DNA: TGTGCCAGCAGCGCCCGGAGCGGGAGTGGGACCTACGAGCAGTACTTC. This chain joins TRBV9 and TRBJ2-7; 8 positions agree with TRBD2. The CDR3 sequence is 16 residues long. The germline V gene has CDR1 SGDLS and CDR2 YYNGEE. V was pared by 3 bases and J by 2 bases, with 10 bases of the junction left unmatched.

This clone came up many times. The rearrangement links TRBV19 to TRBJ2-3, with a tentative D call TRBD1 (5 bases). CDR1 is LNHDA, CDR2 SQIVND, per germline (reference sequence). The CDR3 has 14 amino acids. V was clipped by 1 base and J by 0 bases, with 5 bases between them. The CDR3 loop reads CASSIGTSTDTQYF. The CDR3 bases are TGTGCCAGTAGTATAGGGACAAGCACAGATACGCAGTATTTT.

The CDR3 DNA reads as TGTGCCAGCAGTGAATGGGGCAGAGCGCCCAACAATGAGCAGTTCTTC. It yields the protein CASSEWGRAPNNEQFF. The genes are TRBV6-4 and TRBJ2-1, with a tentative D call TRBD1 (5 bases). Trimming removed 3 bases from V and 5 bases from J, with 17 bases in between. Germline values: CDR1 MRHNA, CDR2 SNTAGT. The length of the CDR3 is 16 residues.

The chain carries TRBV14 and TRBJ1-2; 8 bases align to TRBD1. V lost 6 bases and J lost 4; bases outside the gene matches: 13. In germline, CDR1 is SGHDN, CDR2 FVKESK. The CDR3 sequence is 16 residues long. CDR3 in DNA: TGTGCCAGCAGACCCGACAGGGGCCTCCCCTCCTATGGCTACACCTTC. As protein: CASRPDRGLPSYGYTF.

The chain joins TRBV18 to TRBJ2-3, with TRBD1 identical over 8 bases. Germline V gene sequence: CDR1 KGHSH, CDR2 LQKENI. The CDR3 is 16 residues long. Unmatched junction bases numbered 7, after V lost 3 bases and J lost 2 bases. This CDR3 is CASSPYDRGPTDTQYF. DNA for the CDR3: TGTGCCAGCTCACCTTACGACAGGGGACCCACAGATACGCAGTATTTT.

With regard to this clone: Since a far larger clone is one base different, this is likely a read error. The chain carries TRBV27 and TRBJ2-1; the match to TRBD2 covers 9 bases. This CDR3 comprises 17 residues. J lost 2 bases, V lost 2 bases, and 7 bases had no gene match. The germline gives CDR1 MNHEY, CDR2 SMNVEV (reference sequence). CDR3 protein: CASSLASGASTYNEQFF. The CDR3 DNA follows: TGTGCCAGCAGTTTAGCTAGCGGGGCCTCAACCTACAATGAGCAGTTCTTC.

The rearrangement links TRBV10-2 to TRBJ2-3; D may be TRBD1 (5 bases). The germline V gene encodes CDR1 WSHSY and CDR2 SAAADI. The CDR3 has 14 amino acids. V was shortened by 8 bases and J by 1 base, with 13 bases between the two germline ends. Written as DNA, the CDR3 is TGCGCCAGCCCTGACAGCCAGTGCACAGATACGCAGTATTTT. Protein sequence: CASPDSQCTDTQYF.

This clone was recorded once. CDR3: CASSPTSGRPDEQFF. The CDR3 bases are TGCGCCAGCAGCCCCACTAGCGGGAGACCAGATGAGCAGTTCTTC. The rearrangement uses TRBV4-1 and TRBJ2-1, with 11 bases identical to TRBD2. Germline V CDR1 and CDR2: MGHRA, YSYEKL. The V segment lost 4 bases and the J segment 8 bases; nucleotides outside the gene matches: 7. CDR3 length: 15 residues.

The chain joins TRBV9 to TRBJ1-2; 9 bases fit TRBD1. The CDR3 loop spans 14 amino acids. The V and J ends lost 9 bases and 2 bases, in that order; junction bases with no gene match: 8. The germline gives CDR1 SGDLS, CDR2 YYNGEE. CDR3 sequence reads: CATNRGQGNYGYTF. In nucleotides, the CDR3 is TGTGCCACCAATCGGGGACAGGGCAACTATGGCTACACCTTC.

The chain uses TRBV6-1 and TRBJ1-5; the D gene is possibly TRBD1 (5 bases). Germline lookup yields CDR1 MNHNS and CDR2 SASEGT. CDR3 length: 15 residues. V lost 7 bases, J lost 7 bases, and 20 bases lay in between. In nucleotides, the CDR3 is TGTGCCAGCACTAAGGGTCGGGGCGCAGGGCAGCCCCAGCATTTT. Encoded protein: CASTKGRGAGQPQHF.

The chain carries TRBV14 and TRBJ2-3; perhaps TRBD1 as D (5 bases). The V and J ends lost 0 bases and 5 bases respectively, with 12 bases between them. The germline V gene encodes CDR1 SGHDN and CDR2 FVKESK. This CDR3 has 15 residues. The CDR3, as DNA: TGTGCCAGCAGCCAAGAAGGAGTAAGGGGAGATACGCAGTATTTT. It translates to CASSQEGVRGDTQYF.

The J gene is TRBJ1-2, the V gene TRBV19; 9 bases map to TRBD1. Germline CDR1 LNHDA, CDR2 SQIVND (reference sequence). CDR3 size: 14 residues. With V trimmed by 3 bases and J by 5 bases, 4 bases remained unmatched. The CDR3 reads CASSMGTGMYGYTF. CDR3 nucleotide sequence: TGTGCCAGTAGTATGGGGACAGGGATGTATGGCTACACCTTC.

The chain recombines TRBV2 with TRBJ2-1; 7 bases map to TRBD1. This CDR3 comprises 15 residues. CDR1 SNHLY and CDR2 FYNNEI come from the germline V gene. V dropped 6 bases and J dropped 0; count of bases not matched to a gene: 5. In DNA, the CDR3 is TGTGCCAGCAGAACCGGGACAGACTCCTACAATGAGCAGTTCTTC. It is translated as CASRTGTDSYNEQFF.

A word on this clone: One end of the junction varies from germline; a read error may be responsible. V is TRBV30 and J is TRBJ1-2; D is unresolved. The CDR3 extends over 14 amino acids. Germline values: CDR1 GTSNPN, CDR2 SVGIG (reference sequence). The chain's CDR3 is CAWSLSIEVPALGF. Here the CDR3 DNA reads TGTGCCTGGAGTCTCTCCATAGAGGTCCCGGCCTTGGGCTTC.

CDR3 region: CASSSPGSVGTQYF. Written as DNA, the CDR3 is TGTGCCAGCAGTTCGCCCGGCTCCGTGGGTACGCAGTATTTT. The genes are TRBV28 and TRBJ2-3, with D unclear. CDR1 and CDR2 (germline): MDHEN, SYDVKM. The CDR3 runs 14 residues. V was trimmed by 4 bases and J by 8 bases, leaving 16 bases between them.

The count of this clone is one. This chain links TRBV18 with TRBJ2-1; 13 nucleotides match TRBD2. There are 15 residues in the CDR3. V dropped 5 bases and J dropped 7; count of bases not matched to a gene: 5. Germline values: CDR1 KGHSH, CDR2 LQKENI. The CDR3 nucleotides are TGTGCCAGCTCAGAAGGACTAGCGGGAGTGAATGAGCAGTTCTTC. The encoded protein is CASSEGLAGVNEQFF.

In its sample, this clone was seen many times. This specimen includes other DNA sequences encoding the same CDR3. The chain has TRBV7-9 and TRBJ2-1; TRBD2 matches 7 bases. The CDR3 sequence is 13 residues long. V lost 5 bases and J lost 12; bases outside the gene matches: 10. From germline, CDR1 is SEHNR and CDR2 FQNEAQ (reference sequence). The CDR3 is CASSSDMGGGQFF. CDR3 DNA sequence: TGTGCCAGCAGCAGTGACATGGGCGGGGGGCAGTTCTTC.

This chain joins TRBV6-5 and TRBJ2-7; D unresolved. The germline gives CDR1 MNHEY, CDR2 SVGAGI. Deletions cut 6 bases from V and 1 base from J, with 10 bases between. The CDR3 has 13 amino acids. CDR3 bases: TGTGCCAGCAGATCAGACTTGTCCTACGAGCAGTACTTC. This gives the protein CASRSDLSYEQYF.

Of note for this clone: Other nucleotide sequences in the sample specify the same CDR3. This chain links TRBV30 with TRBJ1-2; no clear D. Germline V gene lookup returns CDR1 GTSNPN and CDR2 SVGIG (reference sequence). The V gene lost 4 bases and the J gene lost 7 bases, with 10 bases spanning the gap. CDR3 length: 11 amino acids. DNA of the CDR3: TGTGCCTGGACCTTAGGAGGTGGCTACACCTTC. Protein sequence: CAWTLGGGYTF. The entire variable domain, with the rest obtained from reference TRBV30 and TRBJ1-2, is as follows: SQTIHQWPATLVQPVGSPLSLECTVEGTSNPNLYWYRQAAGRGLQLLFYSVGIGQISSEVPQNLSASRPQDRQFILSSKKLLLSDSGFYLCAWTLGGGYTFGSGTRLTVV.

As regards this clone: A far larger clone is just one base off, so this is likely a read error. This sequence joins TRBV11-2 and TRBJ2-2; 8 nucleotides match TRBD2. Unmatched junction bases numbered 1, after V lost 1 base and J lost 6 bases. There are 14 residues in the CDR3. Germline lookup yields CDR1 SGHAT and CDR2 FQNNGV. The CDR3 loop reads CASSLVRGAGELFF. Written as DNA, the CDR3 is TGTGCCAGCAGCTTAGTGCGGGGGGCCGGGGAGCTGTTTTTT.

This chain uses TRBV28 with TRBJ2-2; possible D gene TRBD2, 6 bases. Looked up from germline, CDR1 is MDHEN and CDR2 is SYDVKM. The CDR3 covers 15 residues. V lost 10 bases and J 5 bases, leaving 20 bases between the germline ends. The CDR3 region has the DNA TGTGCCACCCTCTCCGGGACTTTCCGTACCGGGGAGCTGTTTTTT. This encodes CATLSGTFRTGELFF.

CDR3 amino acids: CASLTKRTRGRVNQPQHF. CDR3 DNA sequence: TGTGCCAGCCTTACAAAGAGGACACGGGGAAGGGTGAATCAGCCCCAGCATTTT. The J gene is TRBJ1-5, the V gene TRBV6-4, with a tentative D call TRBD1 (5 bases). The V and J ends lost 8 bases and 4 bases respectively, with 27 bases between them. CDR3 length: 18 residues. The germline CDR1 and CDR2 sequences are MRHNA and SNTAGT.

The chain has TRBV30 and TRBJ2-1; D might be TRBD2 (6 bases). CDR3 length: 13 amino acids. Between the trimmed V and J ends, which lost 4 bases and 4 bases, there was a span of 11 bases. CDR1 is GTSNPN and CDR2 is SVGIG in the germline V gene (reference sequence). The CDR3 here is CAWTIGTYNEQFF. The CDR3 region has the DNA TGTGCCTGGACCATTGGGACTTACAATGAGCAGTTCTTC. Variable domain in full (rest from reference TRBV30 and TRBJ2-1): SQTIHQWPATLVQPVGSPLSLECTVEGTSNPNLYWYRQAAGRGLQLLFYSVGIGQISSEVPQNLSASRPQDRQFILSSKKLLLSDSGFYLCAWTIGTYNEQFFGPGTRLTVL.

J is TRBJ2-1 and V is TRBV2; 10 bases line up with TRBD2. Trimming removed 6 bases from V and 10 bases from J; junction bases left unmatched: 9. CDR1 is SNHLY, CDR2 FYNNEI, per germline. This CDR3 contains 14 residues. CDR3 coding DNA: TGTGCCAGCAGAACGCTAGCGGGAGCCGGGGAGCAGTTCTTC. Translated, it gives CASRTLAGAGEQFF.

As DNA, the CDR3 is TGTGCCAGCTCACCAACCAGCGGGGGCCCGAACACTGAAGCTTTCTTT. It translates to CASSPTSGGPNTEAFF. The rearrangement joins TRBV18 to TRBJ1-1; TRBD1 is a possible D gene (6 bases). The ends were cut back, 2 bases at V and 1 base at J, with 14 bases in the middle. This CDR3 comprises 16 residues. Germline CDR1 and CDR2: KGHSH and LQKENI.

In this sample, this clone turned up many times. At one end the junction does not follow the germline gene, possibly because of a read error. The V call is TRBV7-2, the J call TRBJ2-5; 12 bases align to TRBD2. CDR1 and CDR2 from the germline V gene are SGHTA and FQGNSA. CDR3 length: 15 amino acids. CDR3: CASSLAGGGQETQYF. The CDR3 bases are TGTGCCAGCAGCCTAGCGGGAGGGGGGCAAGAGACCCAGTACTTC.

The V call is TRBV15, the J call TRBJ2-3; D is possibly TRBD2 (5 bases). The germline gives CDR1 LNHNV, CDR2 YYDKDF (reference sequence). Trimming stripped 5 bases from V and 3 bases from J, with 12 bases between. This CDR3 is built from 14 residues. CDR3 DNA sequence: TGTGCCACCAGCGCACCCCGGGGAACAGATACGCAGTATTTT. As protein: CATSAPRGTDTQYF.

The genes are TRBV5-4 and TRBJ1-4; possibly TRBD1 for D (6 bases). Germline V gene sequence: CDR1 SGHNT, CDR2 YYREEE (reference sequence). Trimming removed 2 bases from V and 0 bases from J, with 11 bases in between. The CDR3 sequence is 16 residues long. CDR3 sequence (DNA): TGTGCCAGCAGCTTTGACAGGCCTGCAACTAATGAAAAACTGTTTTTT. This gives the protein CASSFDRPATNEKLFF. Full variable domain (missing parts from reference TRBV5-4 and TRBJ1-4): ETGVTQSPTHLIKTRGQQVTLRCSSQSGHNTVSWYQQALGQGPQFIFQYYREEENGRGNFPPRFSGLQFPNYSSELNVNALELDDSALYLCASSFDRPATNEKLFFGSGTQLSVL.

Only a few counts were recorded for this clone. A much larger clone lies one base from this, so it may be a read error. The rearrangement links TRBV6-1 to TRBJ2-2; D perhaps matches TRBD2 (6 bases). Germline CDR1 is MNHNS and CDR2 is SASEGT. The CDR3 totals 14 residues. Written as DNA, the CDR3 is TGTGCCAGCGGCGGCGGTTCGTACGCCGGGGGGCTGTTTTTT. Its protein is CASGGGSYAGGLFF.

The V and J genes are TRBV19 and TRBJ1-2; D is possibly TRBD1 (5 bases). Trimming removed 8 bases from V and 6 bases from J, with 19 bases in between. Germline CDR1 and CDR2: LNHDA and SQIVND (reference sequence). This CDR3 is built from 14 residues. CDR3 protein: CASVPRAGLDGYTF. The CDR3 DNA reads TGTGCCAGTGTTCCGAGGGCAGGGCTCGATGGCTACACCTTC.

Only one count was recorded for this clone. V and J are TRBV27 and TRBJ2-1, with D tentatively TRBD2 (7 bases). The CDR3 runs 17 residues. CDR1 is MNHEY, CDR2 SMNVEV, per germline (reference sequence). V was pared by 2 bases and J by 7 bases, with 21 bases between. In nucleotides, the CDR3 is TGTGCCAGCAGTTTACCACTGGGGGCGGGAGTTGGAAATGAGCAGTTCTTC. It codes for CASSLPLGAGVGNEQFF.

The sample holds a few counts of this clone. The CDR3 bases are TGTGCCAGCAGCGTACTAGACAGGGGGAACACTGAAGCTTTCTTT. Amino acid sequence: CASSVLDRGNTEAFF. The gene calls are TRBV9 and TRBJ1-1; 8 positions agree with TRBD1. This CDR3 region has 15 residues. Germline V gives CDR1 SGDLS, CDR2 YYNGEE. Trimming cost V 1 base and J 1 base; bases outside gene matches: 3.